A single sample is the source of the 26 T cell receptor beta chains below, sequenced in a study of response to subunit inactivated influenza vaccine. Each CDR3 protein is one row after TCRdb ran MiXCR on the RT-PCR reads. The repertoire includes under 800,000 distinct CDR3 sequences, approximately 13% of them detected once, and approximately 6.5% sits in the top ten. The material was PBMCs from blood, obtained 14 to 15 days before vaccination. The source of these receptors is a man in his fifties or sixties who received an inactivated influenza vaccine.

This clonotype was detected a few times. The rearrangement joins TRBV4-2 to TRBJ2-6; the D is unclear. V lost 0 bases and J lost 2, with 5 bases in between. The CDR3 sequence is 15 residues long. Germline V gene sequence: CDR1 LGHNA, CDR2 YNFKEQ. The CDR3 DNA reads as TGTGCCAGCAGCCAAGATCCAACTGGGGCCAACGTCCTGACTTTC. Protein sequence: CASSQDPTGANVLTF.

This clonotype was seen only a few times. V gene TRBV6-2 or TRBV6-3 combines with J gene TRBJ2-1; 10 bases agree with TRBD2. The CDR3 totals 14 residues. Germline V lookup: CDR1 MNHEY, CDR2 SVGEGT. The V segment lost 6 bases and the J segment 8 bases; nucleotides outside the gene matches: 7. The CDR3 nucleotides are TGTGCCAGCAGATCTAGCGGGAGTTTTGATGAGCAGTTCTTC. Protein product: CASRSSGSFDEQFF.

The table lists this clonotype with many counts. The chain is built from TRBV6-2 or TRBV6-3 and TRBJ1-4, with unresolved D. The CDR3 spans 12 residues. Germline V gene data show CDR1 as MNHEY and CDR2 as SVGEGT. V was cut by 0 bases and J by 8 bases, with 4 bases left in between. The CDR3 reads CASSYSGEKLFF. CDR3 DNA sequence: TGTGCCAGCAGTTACTCGGGCGAAAAACTGTTTTTT.

The chain has TRBV20-1 and TRBJ2-3; D unresolved. Looked up from germline, CDR1 is DFQATT and CDR2 is SNEGSKA (reference sequence). This CDR3 region has 15 residues. The V end was cut by 3 bases, the J end by 5 bases, with 18 bases between. The CDR3 loop is CSARVMGWAQDTQYF. The CDR3 region has the DNA TGCAGTGCTAGGGTCATGGGATGGGCGCAAGATACGCAGTATTTT.

This clonotype was detected only a few times. The J gene is TRBJ2-7, the V gene TRBV2; 9 bases map to TRBD2. Germline trimming cut 4 bases from V and 4 bases from J; bases unmatched to any gene: 5. The germline gives CDR1 SNHLY, CDR2 FYNNEI. The CDR3 length is 14 residues. The CDR3 DNA is TGTGCCAGCAGTGGTAGGCTAGCGGGGTACGAGCAGTACTTC. Its translation is CASSGRLAGYEQYF.

This clonotype was recorded many times. The chain joins TRBV6-6 to TRBJ2-7; TRBD2 agrees at 7 bases. In germline, CDR1 is MNHNY, CDR2 SVGAGI (reference sequence). The CDR3 loop spans 12 amino acids. J was trimmed by 6 bases and V by 8 bases; bases with no gene match: 7. The CDR3 nucleotides read TGTGCCAGCGAGGGAGGGCCGGGCGAGCAGTACTTC. Protein product: CASEGGPGEQYF.

The chain is built from TRBV12-3 or TRBV12-4 and TRBJ2-7; 7 bases are a match to TRBD2. CDR3 length: 15 amino acids. The V and J ends lost 6 bases and 2 bases, in that order; junction bases with no gene match: 10. CDR3 nucleotide sequence: TGTGCCAGCAGCCGTCGAACTAGCGACCCCTACGAGCAGTACTTC. Translating gives CASSRRTSDPYEQYF.

This clonotype was observed many times. The chain recombines TRBV14 with TRBJ2-1; D call uncertain. Germline loops: CDR1 SGHDN, CDR2 FVKESK. CDR3 size: 16 residues. Trimming took 4 bases from V and 1 from J, leaving 14 bases between them. Here the CDR3 reads CASSPYRVRSYNEQFF. CDR3 in DNA: TGTGCCAGCAGCCCCTACCGGGTCCGATCCTACAATGAGCAGTTCTTC.

This clonotype showed up just a few times. V usage is TRBV20-1 and J usage is TRBJ1-5; the D is unclear. Trimming stripped 3 bases from V and 7 bases from J, with 13 bases between. CDR1 and CDR2 (germline): DFQATT, SNEGSKA (reference sequence). The CDR3 extends over 13 amino acids. The DNA of the CDR3 is TGCAGTGCTAGGCTAGGGTTTGGACAGCCCCAGCATTTT. Protein: CSARLGFGQPQHF.

The rearrangement joins TRBV27 to TRBJ1-1, with D possibly matching TRBD1 (5 bases). V was shortened by 5 bases and J by 4 bases, with 17 bases between the two germline ends. CDR1 and CDR2 (germline): MNHEY, SMNVEV (reference sequence). The CDR3 covers 15 residues. The CDR3 nucleotides are TGTGCCAGCAGTGGGGACGGATTTGAGGGCACTGAAGCTTTCTTT. Amino acids: CASSGDGFEGTEAFF.

Only a few counts were recorded for this clonotype. The chain uses TRBV6-1 and TRBJ2-5; no clear D gene. Per the germline V gene, CDR1 is MNHNS and CDR2 is SASEGT. V lost 3 bases and J 1 base, leaving 9 bases between the germline ends. This CDR3 is built from 14 residues. CDR3 residues: CASSDRKIQETQYF. As DNA, the CDR3 is TGTGCCAGCAGTGACAGGAAAATCCAAGAGACCCAGTACTTC.

This clonotype was seen a handful of times. V usage is TRBV20-1 and J usage is TRBJ2-5; a weak D match, TRBD2 (7 bases). V shed 6 bases and J shed 4 bases, with 21 bases lying between them. Per germline, CDR1 DFQATT and CDR2 SNEGSKA (reference sequence). This CDR3 region has 15 residues. The CDR3 protein is CSARRLGGRGETQYF. The DNA for the CDR3 is TGCAGTGCCCGTAGGCTGGGGGGGCGGGGAGAGACCCAGTACTTC.

The V and J genes are TRBV7-2 and TRBJ2-5; D is possibly TRBD2 (9 bases). Germline V gives CDR1 SGHTA, CDR2 FQGNSA. The CDR3 is made up of 17 amino acids. The V gene lost 5 bases and the J gene lost 7 bases, with 26 bases spanning the gap. The DNA of the CDR3 is TGTGCCAGCAGCCCCCCCAGGGGGCGGGGGGGAACCATGACCCAGTACTTC. Protein product: CASSPPRGRGGTMTQYF.

The chain joins TRBV5-1 to TRBJ1-1, with 7 bases that match TRBD1. V shed 1 base, J shed 0 bases, and the junction held 24 bases outside the gene matches. CDR3 size: 22 residues. Germline lookup yields CDR1 SGHRS and CDR2 YFSETQ. CDR3 residues: CASSLFRPRDRTQAPLNTEAFF. As DNA, the CDR3 is TGCGCCAGCAGCTTGTTCCGACCTCGGGACAGAACTCAGGCTCCTCTGAACACTGAAGCTTTCTTT.

The rearrangement links TRBV7-9 to TRBJ1-4; the D is unclear. The V end lost 5 bases, the J end lost 4 bases, and 14 bases lay between the germline ends. The length of the CDR3 is 15 residues. Germline CDR1 reads SEHNR; CDR2 reads FQNEAQ (reference sequence). DNA for the CDR3: TGTGCCAGCAGCGCCCTACTGAGCGATAATGAAAAACTGTTTTTT. It specifies CASSALLSDNEKLFF.

The chain couples TRBV20-1 to TRBJ2-1, with TRBD2 matching 7 bases. Germline V gives CDR1 DFQATT, CDR2 SNEGSKA (reference sequence). CDR3 length: 18 amino acids. J was trimmed by 4 bases and V by 1 base; bases with no gene match: 16. The CDR3 DNA follows: TGCAGTGCTAGAGCCTTCGTTGGTAGCGGGCTCTCTTACAATGAGCAGTTCTTC. Its protein product is CSARAFVGSGLSYNEQFF.

The chain uses TRBV6-1 and TRBJ1-2; D uncertain. The CDR3 extends over 13 amino acids. Germline V gene lookup returns CDR1 MNHNS and CDR2 SASEGT. The germline V and J ends were trimmed by 2 bases and 3 bases, with 7 bases remaining between them. CDR3 amino acids: CASSESRDYGYTF. In DNA, the CDR3 is TGTGCCAGCAGTGAAAGTAGGGACTATGGCTACACCTTC.

This clonotype was recorded a few times. The J gene is TRBJ2-6, the V gene TRBV6-5; possible D gene TRBD1, 6 bases. V was shortened by 6 bases and J by 4 bases, with 19 bases between the two germline ends. The CDR3 loop spans 17 amino acids. CDR1 is MNHEY, CDR2 SVGAGI, per germline. The chain's CDR3 is CASRLTGLSSGANVLTF. The CDR3 region has the DNA TGTGCCAGCAGATTAACAGGGTTGTCCTCCGGGGCCAACGTCCTGACTTTC.

Here the CDR3 reads CASSRPGLVKLEQYF. The CDR3 DNA reads as TGTGCCAGCAGCAGACCAGGACTAGTAAAGCTCGAGCAGTACTTC. The chain has TRBV2 and TRBJ2-7; 7 nucleotides agree with TRBD2. The junction had 14 bases not matched to a gene; V was cut back by 6 bases and J by 6 bases. CDR3 size: 15 residues. The germline CDR1 and CDR2 sequences are SNHLY and FYNNEI.

This clonotype has a count of ten or more. Sequence at one end of the junction differs from germline and may be a read error. The genes are TRBV6-5 and TRBJ1-2; 10 bases align to TRBD1. Germline CDR1 MNHEY, CDR2 SVGAGI. This CDR3 has 12 amino acids. The CDR3 nucleotides are TGTGCCAGCAGTCGTCCGGGACAGGGGTTCGCCTTC. Translated, it gives CASSRPGQGFAF.

The rearrangement uses TRBV4-3 and TRBJ2-5; 10 bases are shared with TRBD2. V dropped 0 bases and J dropped 8; count of bases not matched to a gene: 6. In germline, CDR1 is LGHNA, CDR2 YSLEER. The CDR3 is 15 amino acids. CDR3 DNA sequence: TGCGCCAGCAGCCAAGATTCTAGCGGGAGTAAAACCCAGTACTTC. Protein sequence: CASSQDSSGSKTQYF.

J is TRBJ1-2 and V is TRBV25-1; D is undetermined. Deletions cut 2 bases from V and 8 bases from J, with 21 bases between. The CDR3 length is 16 residues. Germline V CDR1 and CDR2: MGHDK, SYGVNS. The CDR3 loop reads CASSEAYSFSPDGYTF. CDR3 in DNA: TGTGCCAGCAGTGAAGCTTACAGCTTCTCGCCTGACGGCTACACCTTC.

This clonotype was counted between two and nine times. CDR3 sequence (DNA): TGCGCCAGCAGCCAAGATCGGGCAACCTACAATGAGCAGTTCTTC. This sequence encodes CASSQDRATYNEQFF. The genes are TRBV4-3 and TRBJ2-1; D is unclear. Per the germline V gene, CDR1 is LGHNA and CDR2 is YSLEER. V lost 0 bases and J lost 2, with 8 bases in between. This CDR3 region has 15 residues.

This clonotype came up a few times. This chain joins TRBV9 and TRBJ1-3, with 8 bases matching TRBD1. CDR1 and CDR2 (germline): SGDLS, YYNGEE. The CDR3 length is 14 residues. The V and J ends lost 3 bases and 7 bases, in that order; junction bases with no gene match: 6. DNA of the CDR3: TGTGCCAGCAGCGATGGACAGGGAACCAACACCATATATTTT. This codes for CASSDGQGTNTIYF.

The CDR3 here is CSARGSVSYNEQFF. The CDR3 bases are TGCAGTGCGAGGGGGTCTGTATCCTACAATGAGCAGTTCTTC. V is TRBV20-1 and J is TRBJ2-1; tentative D call: TRBD1 (6 bases). V lost 6 bases to trimming and J lost 1 base, with 13 bases between them. There are 14 residues in the CDR3. Per the germline V gene, CDR1 is DFQATT and CDR2 is SNEGSKA (reference sequence).

The CDR3 sequence: CASTDRGKRPYEQYF. The CDR3 coding sequence is TGTGCCAGCACTGACAGGGGGAAGAGACCCTACGAGCAGTACTTC. The rearrangement uses TRBV6-1 and TRBJ2-7, with 9 bases identical to TRBD1. Germline V gene sequence: CDR1 MNHNS, CDR2 SASEGT. The V segment lost 7 bases and the J segment 2 bases; nucleotides outside the gene matches: 9. The CDR3 runs to 15 residues.